These 18 T cell receptor beta chains share one sample of origin, sequenced in a study of blood T cell repertoires in COVID-19. Libraries were prepared by immunoSEQ multiplex PCR; TCRdb keeps only in-frame clonotypes and omits some of them. The table records some 210,000 clones, about nine tenths of them present only once. Material: peripheral blood. The receptor set was obtained from a woman in her thirties or forties with acute or convalescent COVID-19.

The chain links TRBV5-5 to TRBJ2-1; the match to TRBD2 covers 7 bases. Germline-derived CDR1 and CDR2 are SGHKS and YYEKEE (reference sequence). The CDR3 is 19 amino acids. V lost 4 bases and J lost 0; bases outside the gene matches: 16. CDR3 sequence (DNA): TGTGCCAGCAGCGGGGCTGGACTAGTTTCTCGGAGCTCCTACAATGAGCAGTTCTTC. Protein: CASSGAGLVSRSSYNEQFF.

The sample holds one count of this clone. V is TRBV7-6 and J is TRBJ2-1, with D perhaps TRBD2 (5 bases). The germline CDR1 and CDR2 sequences are SGHVS and FNYEAQ. The CDR3 runs 14 residues. V was pared by 6 bases and J by 5 bases, with 14 bases between. CDR3 sequence reads: CASSWTDGDNEQFF. CDR3 DNA sequence: TGTGCCAGCAGTTGGACGGACGGGGACAATGAGCAGTTCTTC. Using reference TRBV7-6 and TRBJ2-1 for the parts outside the CDR3, the full variable domain is GAGVSQSPRYKVTKRGQDVALRCDPISGHVSLYWYRQALGQGPEFLTYFNYEAQQDKSGLPNDRFSAERPEGSISTLTIQRTEQRDSAMYRCASSWTDGDNEQFFGPGTRLTVL.

V usage is TRBV19 and J usage is TRBJ1-1; weak D call: TRBD1 (5 bases). Germline V CDR1 and CDR2: LNHDA, SQIVND (reference sequence). Trimming took off 9 bases at V and 4 bases at J, with 12 bases between the two ends. The CDR3 has 12 residues. In DNA form, the CDR3 reads TGTGCCAGCAGGGACTGGTCCACTGAAGCTTTCTTT. Translating it yields CASRDWSTEAFF.

There are a few counts of this clone. V is TRBV6-4 and J is TRBJ1-4; 9 nucleotides line up with TRBD1. After removal of 4 bases from V and 8 bases from J, the junction contained 17 bases not matched to a gene. This CDR3 has 18 amino acids. Germline assignment: CDR1 MRHNA and CDR2 SNTAGT. CDR3 DNA sequence: TGTGCCAGCAGTGGAAGACCCGCCCGGGACAGGGTAAGAGAAAAACTGTTTTTT. As protein: CASSGRPARDRVREKLFF.

The J gene is TRBJ2-7, the V gene TRBV21-1; TRBD1, the D gene given by the table, was not confirmed from the DNA. TRBV21-1 is a documented pseudogene. The CDR3 is made up of 16 amino acids. CDR3 protein: CASSKVAGHRPYEQYV. For the CDR3, the DNA is TGTGCCAGCAGCAAAGTAGCCGGCCACAGGCCCTACGAGCAGTACGTC.

The chain recombines TRBV19 with TRBJ2-3, with D tentatively TRBD2 (6 bases). From germline, CDR1 is LNHDA and CDR2 SQIVND (reference sequence). CDR3 size: 16 residues. V dropped 6 bases and J dropped 1 base, with 17 bases sitting between them. The CDR3 DNA is TGTGCCAGTAGCCCCAACCTCGGGAGAGGCACAGATACGCAGTATTTT. Residues: CASSPNLGRGTDTQYF.

CDR3 DNA: TGTGCCAGTAGTATTAGTGGGACAGGGATGACTGAAGCTTTCTTT. Its translation is CASSISGTGMTEAFF. The chain recombines TRBV19 with TRBJ1-1, with 9 bases fitting TRBD1. Germline assignment: CDR1 LNHDA and CDR2 SQIVND (reference sequence). There are 15 residues in the CDR3. V shed 3 bases and J 5 bases; nucleotides not matched to a gene: 7.

The V gene is TRBV5-5, the J gene TRBJ1-6; a possible D gene is TRBD1 (6 bases). Germline loops: CDR1 SGHKS, CDR2 YYEKEE (reference sequence). V lost 2 bases and J lost 5, with 8 bases in between. The CDR3 length is 14 residues. The CDR3 DNA reads TGTGCCAGCAGCTTCAGGACAGATAATTCACCCCTCCACTTT. Amino acids: CASSFRTDNSPLHF. The entire variable domain, with the rest obtained from reference TRBV5-5 and TRBJ1-6, is as follows: DAGVTQSPTHLIKTRGQQVTLRCSPISGHKSVSWYQQVLGQGPQFIFQYYEKEERGRGNFPDRFSARQFPNYSSELNVNALLLGDSALYLCASSFRTDNSPLHFGNGTRLTVT.

V gene TRBV10-3 combines with J gene TRBJ1-1; D may be TRBD1 (6 bases). This CDR3 is built from 13 residues. Germline V CDR1 and CDR2: ENHRY, SYGVKD. Trimming shortened V by 4 bases and J by 11 bases, and 17 bases separated the two germline ends. The CDR3, as DNA: TGTGCCATCAGTGGTCCCACAGGGAGTTCGGCTTTCTTT. This codes for CAISGPTGSSAFF.

The chain's CDR3 is CASSPAPGQGARNGYTF. In DNA, the CDR3 is TGTGCCAGTAGTCCCGCACCGGGACAGGGGGCGAGGAATGGCTACACCTTC. V usage is TRBV19 and J usage is TRBJ1-2; TRBD1 matches at 12 bases. The J segment lost 6 bases and the V segment lost 5 bases, leaving 13 bases of the junction unmatched. This CDR3 spans 17 amino acids. CDR1 is LNHDA, CDR2 SQIVND, per germline (reference sequence).

J is TRBJ2-2 and V is TRBV28; a possible D gene is TRBD1 (5 bases). The CDR3 has 14 amino acids. V lost 7 bases and J 7 bases, leaving 16 bases between the germline ends. CDR1 and CDR2 (germline): MDHEN, SYDVKM. CDR3 DNA sequence: TGTGCCAGCACCTCAGGGCGGAAGAACGGGGAGCTGTTTTTT. This gives the protein CASTSGRKNGELFF.

The chain carries TRBV5-1 and TRBJ1-2; 10 nucleotides agree with TRBD1. This CDR3 spans 14 amino acids. In germline, CDR1 is SGHRS, CDR2 YFSETQ. The ends lost 0 bases at V and 6 bases at J; junction bases unmatched: 2. The CDR3 spells CASSLGQGADGYTF. CDR3 coding DNA: TGCGCCAGCAGCTTGGGACAGGGGGCGGATGGCTACACCTTC.

This chain links TRBV25-1 with TRBJ1-1; no firm D call. This CDR3 spans 14 amino acids. Trimming cost V 6 bases and J 7 bases, with 18 bases left between them. Germline V CDR1 and CDR2: MGHDK, SYGVNS. CDR3 coding DNA: TGTGCCAGCAGCGAGGGAGATTTCTCGTTTGAAGCTTTCTTT. Translation gives CASSEGDFSFEAFF.

The chain links TRBV2 to TRBJ1-5, with 8 bases lining up with TRBD1. The germline gives CDR1 SNHLY, CDR2 FYNNEI. V lost 4 bases, J lost 5 bases, and 4 bases stayed unmatched. The CDR3 has 14 residues. CDR3 sequence reads: CASSARGQDQPQHF. CDR3 in DNA: TGTGCCAGCAGTGCCAGGGGGCAGGATCAGCCCCAGCATTTT.

The chain is built from TRBV11-2 and TRBJ2-3; possible D gene TRBD2, 6 bases. V was cut by 0 bases and J by 0 bases, with 10 bases left in between. This CDR3 has 16 amino acids. CDR1 SGHAT and CDR2 FQNNGV come from the germline V gene. The CDR3 sequence is CASSLDSSGSTDTQYF. The CDR3 DNA follows: TGTGCCAGCAGCTTAGATAGCAGCGGGAGCACAGATACGCAGTATTTT.

V is TRBV5-6 and J is TRBJ2-3, with 9 bases lining up with TRBD2. Germline CDR1 reads SGHDT; CDR2 reads YYEEEE. This CDR3 contains 15 residues. The junction had 0 bases not matched to a gene; V was cut back by 0 bases and J by 1 base. CDR3 in amino acids: CASSLASGGTDTQYF. CDR3 coding DNA: TGTGCCAGCAGCTTGGCTAGCGGGGGCACAGATACGCAGTATTTT.

The chain uses TRBV2 and TRBJ2-7; 7 bases align to TRBD2. Germline trimming cut 1 base from V and 0 bases from J; bases unmatched to any gene: 3. The germline gives CDR1 SNHLY, CDR2 FYNNEI. The CDR3 totals 15 residues. CDR3 sequence: CASSEGAGLSYEQYV. The CDR3 region has the DNA TGTGCCAGCAGTGAAGGAGCGGGGCTCTCCTACGAGCAGTACGTC.

In its sample, this clone was seen once. The J gene is TRBJ1-5, the V gene TRBV5-5; D perhaps matches TRBD1 (5 bases). The germline CDR1 and CDR2 sequences are SGHKS and YYEKEE (reference sequence). This CDR3 region has 14 residues. Trimming took off 5 bases at V and 7 bases at J, with 16 bases between the two ends. DNA of the CDR3: TGTGCCAGCAGTCAGGGATCGGTAGGGCAGCCCCAGCATTTT. Amino acids: CASSQGSVGQPQHF.